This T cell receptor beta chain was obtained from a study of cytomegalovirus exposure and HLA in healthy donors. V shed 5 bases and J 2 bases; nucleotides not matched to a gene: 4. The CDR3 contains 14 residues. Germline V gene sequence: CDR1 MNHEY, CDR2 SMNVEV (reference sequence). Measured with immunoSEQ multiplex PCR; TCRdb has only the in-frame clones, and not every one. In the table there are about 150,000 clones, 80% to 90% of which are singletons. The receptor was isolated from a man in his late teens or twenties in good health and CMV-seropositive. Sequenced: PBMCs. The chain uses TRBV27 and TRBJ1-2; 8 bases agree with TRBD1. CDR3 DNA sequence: TGTGCCAGCAGTGGGGGACAGGAAAACTATGGCTACACCTTC. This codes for CASSGGQENYGYTF.